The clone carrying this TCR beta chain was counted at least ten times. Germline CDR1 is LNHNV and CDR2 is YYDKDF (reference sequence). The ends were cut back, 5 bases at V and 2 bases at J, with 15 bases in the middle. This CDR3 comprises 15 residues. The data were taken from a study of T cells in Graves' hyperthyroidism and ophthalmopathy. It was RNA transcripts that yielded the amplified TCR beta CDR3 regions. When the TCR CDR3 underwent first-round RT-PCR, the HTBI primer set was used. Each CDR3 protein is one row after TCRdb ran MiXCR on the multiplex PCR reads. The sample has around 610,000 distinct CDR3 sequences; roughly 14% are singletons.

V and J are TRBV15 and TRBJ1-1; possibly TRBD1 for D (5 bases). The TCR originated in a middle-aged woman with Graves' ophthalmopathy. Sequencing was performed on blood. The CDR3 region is CATSSLGQGNTEAFF. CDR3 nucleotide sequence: TGTGCCACCAGCTCGTTGGGGCAGGGAAACACTGAAGCTTTCTTT.